This TCR beta chain was recovered during a study of blood T cell repertoires in COVID-19. Germline V gives CDR1 SGHTA, CDR2 FQGTGA. The junction had 1 base not matched to a gene; V was cut back by 4 bases and J by 3 bases. The CDR3 has 15 residues. Sequencing used immunoSEQ multiplex PCR; TCRdb keeps in-frame clones, though not all of them. The data hold about 220,000 clones, with 75% to 90% observed a single time. Study members were between about 18 and 90 years old and lived in 20 to 30 US regions. The sequencing input was PBMCs or T cells enriched from blood (not recorded which). The chain couples TRBV7-3 to TRBJ2-5, with 14 bases matching TRBD2. The clonotype comes from a woman younger than 35 in a cohort exposed to, infected with or recovered from COVID-19 (not recorded which). CDR3 sequence (DNA): TGTGCCAGCAGCTCGGGACTAGCGGGGGAAGAGACCCAGTACTTC. The encoded protein is CASSSGLAGEETQYF.